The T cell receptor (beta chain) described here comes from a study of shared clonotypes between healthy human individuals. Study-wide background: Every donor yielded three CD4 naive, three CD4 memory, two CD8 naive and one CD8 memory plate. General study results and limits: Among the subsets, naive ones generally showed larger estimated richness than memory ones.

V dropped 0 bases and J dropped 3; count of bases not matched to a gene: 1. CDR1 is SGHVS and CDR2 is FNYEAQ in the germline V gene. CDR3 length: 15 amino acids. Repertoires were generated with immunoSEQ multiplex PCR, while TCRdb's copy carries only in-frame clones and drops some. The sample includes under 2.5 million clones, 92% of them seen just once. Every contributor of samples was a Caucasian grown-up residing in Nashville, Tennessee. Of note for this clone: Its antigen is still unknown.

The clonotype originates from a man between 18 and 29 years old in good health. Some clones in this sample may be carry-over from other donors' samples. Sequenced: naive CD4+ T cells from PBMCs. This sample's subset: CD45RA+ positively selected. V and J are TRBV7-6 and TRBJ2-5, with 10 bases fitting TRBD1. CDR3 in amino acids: CASSLAGQGKETQYF. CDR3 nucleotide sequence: TGTGCCAGCAGCTTAGCGGGACAGGGGAAAGAGACCCAGTACTTC.